This paragraph reports one T cell receptor (beta chain). No antigen is known for it. Specified treatment: roughly 11-day PBMC culture with coronavirus spike peptide pools or control peptides (ViraFEST assay). In the ViraFEST assay, peptide-pool expansion preceded TCR sequencing of expanded clonotypes. Germline CDR1 is MDHEN and CDR2 is SYDVKM. The CDR3 consists of 15 residues. Between the trimmed V and J ends, which lost 6 bases and 3 bases, there was a span of 18 bases. The record originates from a study of vaccination and CD4 T cells after COVID-19. Study summary: Six males and four females, two of them Hispanic, were enrolled as convalescents. Study-level findings and limits: There was no significant change from around 21 to 38 median reactive clonotypes.

The assay that was used to sequence DNA from cultured CD4+ T cells was the Oncomine TCR Beta short-read assay. It was from cultured CD4+ T cells that genomic DNA was extracted. TCRdb re-analysed the PCR reads in MiXCR, keeping a single row per CDR3 protein. In the table there are approximately 22,000 distinct CDR3 sequences, less than 80% of which are singletons. Material for sequencing was CD4+ T cells from blood, cultured in vitro. The TCR was taken from a human donor who had recovered from COVID-19. The chain is built from TRBV28 and TRBJ2-7; no clear D gene. CDR3 loop: CASSPILGRDYEQYF. Here the CDR3 DNA reads TGTGCCAGCAGCCCCATTTTGGGCAGAGACTACGAGCAGTACTTC.